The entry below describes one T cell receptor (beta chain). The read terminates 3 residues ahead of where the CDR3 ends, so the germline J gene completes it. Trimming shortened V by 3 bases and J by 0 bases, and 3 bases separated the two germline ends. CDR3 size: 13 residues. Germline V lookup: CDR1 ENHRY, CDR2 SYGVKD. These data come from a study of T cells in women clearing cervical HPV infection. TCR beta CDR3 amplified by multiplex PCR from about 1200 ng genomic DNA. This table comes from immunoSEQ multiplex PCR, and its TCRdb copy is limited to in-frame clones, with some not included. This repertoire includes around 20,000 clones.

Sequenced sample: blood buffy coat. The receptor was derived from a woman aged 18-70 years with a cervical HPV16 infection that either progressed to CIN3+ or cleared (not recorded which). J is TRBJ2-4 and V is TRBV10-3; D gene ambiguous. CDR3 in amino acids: CAISDGAKNIQYF. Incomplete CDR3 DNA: TGTGCCATCAGTGACGGAGCCAAAAACATT.